The rows below give T cell receptor beta chains drawn from one sample of a study of regulatory T cells in long-lasting Graves disease. MiXCR was run by TCRdb on the multiplex PCR reads, yielding one entry per CDR3 protein. The sample consists of 200,000 to 250,000 distinct CDR3 sequences, 20% to 25% of them appearing once. Sequences were derived from peripheral blood mononuclear cells (PBMCs), sampled at new diagnosis, from a patient treated with antithyroid drugs. The receptors originated from a female donor with Graves disease. The CDR3 runs from the conserved cysteine through the conserved F or W. D genes are given only for firm matches. Part of the rows lack a size; the others show once, few, many or a class for expanded clones.

J gene,clone size,D gene,V gene,CDR3 length,CDR3 protein,CDR3 DNA
TRBJ2-7,many,TRBD1,TRBV28,12,CASQDRGYEQYF,TGTGCCAGCCAGGACAGGGGCTACGAGCAGTACTTC
TRBJ2-1,many,TRBD2,TRBV20-1,15,CSAGRAGGIYNEQFF,TGCAGTGCTGGGAGAGCGGGAGGGATATACAATGAGCAGTTCTTC
TRBJ1-4,many,-,TRBV28,12,CASSLFSEKLFF,TGTGCCAGCAGTTTATTCTCTGAAAAACTGTTTTTT
TRBJ2-3,many,-,TRBV24-1,14,CATSDPRTTDTQYF,TGTGCCACCAGTGATCCCCGGACCACCGATACGCAGTATTTT
TRBJ1-6,once,-,TRBV20-1,13,CSGTTGWNSPLHF,TGCAGTGGAACAACAGGGTGGAATTCACCCCTCCACTTT
TRBJ2-3,-,TRBD2,TRBV4-2,16,CASSQRAAGATDTQYF,TGTGCCAGCAGCCAGCGTGCCGCGGGAGCCACAGATACGCAGTATTTT
TRBJ2-3,few,-,TRBV4-3,16,CASSPRGLGAADTQYF,TGCGCCAGCAGCCCAAGGGGCCTCGGTGCGGCAGATACGCAGTATTTT
TRBJ2-1,-,-,TRBV5-4,15,CASSLEVAEYNEQFF,TGTGCCAGCAGCTTGGAGGTAGCGGAGTACAATGAGCAGTTCTTC
TRBJ2-5,many,-,TRBV7-2,12,CASSLARETQYF,TGTGCCAGCAGCTTAGCTCGAGAGACCCAGTACTTC
TRBJ2-5,many,-,TRBV12-3/TRBV12-4,14,CASSLSGPQASQYF,TGTGCCAGCAGCCTTTCCGGGCCCCAGGCGTCCCAGTACTTC